The 21 T cell receptor beta chains given below trace back to one sample, sequenced in a study of blood T cells in healthy people across ages. The authors ran a second PCR of about 6 to 12 cycles using a sample-barcoded 5' primer and a J-beta primer mix. TCRdb re-called the 5' RACE reads with MiXCR, one entry per CDR3 protein. Of hundreds of thousands of distinct CDR3 sequences detected, roughly 25% appear once; the ten largest clones hold roughly a tenth. These same data were also listed under a study on T cells of mothers and their children.

Sequencing was performed on blood. These TCRs come from a boy aged 5-17 years in good health.

The J gene is TRBJ2-5, the V gene TRBV10-3, with a weak D call TRBD2 (5 bases). V lost 5 bases and J 2 bases, leaving 12 bases between the germline ends. CDR1 ENHRY and CDR2 SYGVKD come from the germline V gene. CDR3 length: 14 amino acids. The CDR3 spells CAISMGAEQETQYF. The DNA for the CDR3 is TGTGCCATCAGTATGGGAGCTGAACAAGAGACCCAGTACTTC.

The rearrangement links TRBV12-3 or TRBV12-4 to TRBJ2-5; 7 bases fit TRBD1. The V segment lost 5 bases and the J segment 2 bases; nucleotides outside the gene matches: 5. CDR3 size: 14 residues. The CDR3 protein is CASSLLQGQETQYF. Here the CDR3 DNA reads TGTGCCAGCAGTCTACTACAGGGGCAAGAGACCCAGTACTTC.

V usage is TRBV11-2 and J usage is TRBJ2-5; D call uncertain. The end of the DNA is better explained by TRBJ2-7, so the J call may be wrong. The CDR3 has 14 residues. Looked up from germline, CDR1 is SGHAT and CDR2 is FQNNGV. Written as DNA, the CDR3 is TGTGCCAGCAGCCCTTGGGAAAGGTTGGCCGAGCAGTACTTC. Protein product: CASSPWERLAEQYF.

The chain carries TRBV28 and TRBJ1-2, with TRBD1 identical over 7 bases. The CDR3 extends over 13 amino acids. The germline V gene has CDR1 MDHEN and CDR2 SYDVKM. The junction had 5 bases not matched to a gene; V was cut back by 3 bases and J by 7 bases. CDR3 sequence reads: CASSFEDRAGYTF. CDR3 nucleotides: TGTGCCAGCAGTTTTGAAGACAGGGCTGGCTACACCTTC.

The chain uses TRBV11-2 and TRBJ2-5, with D hard to call. V gave up 1 base and J gave up 4 bases, with 13 bases separating them. The CDR3 sequence is 15 residues long. Germline V gene sequence: CDR1 SGHAT, CDR2 FQNNGV. Written as DNA, the CDR3 is TGTGCCAGCAGCTTAGGACTGCCTTCAAGAGAGACCCAGTACTTC. Protein product: CASSLGLPSRETQYF.

This clonotype was picked up a small number of times. This sequence joins TRBV29-1 and TRBJ2-7; no firm D call. This CDR3 region has 10 residues. The V and J ends lost 7 bases and 4 bases respectively, with 8 bases between them. Germline values: CDR1 SQVTM, CDR2 ANQGSEA. In DNA form, the CDR3 reads TGCAGCGCCTTTATGTACGAGCAGTACTTC. Residues: CSAFMYEQYF.

The chain has TRBV6-2 or TRBV6-3 and TRBJ2-5; D perhaps matches TRBD2 (6 bases). The J call may not be correct, given that the DNA end is closer to TRBJ2-7. Germline V gene lookup returns CDR1 MNHEY and CDR2 SVGEGT. The CDR3 runs to 15 residues. The CDR3: CASSDIGTPSYEQYF. In DNA, the CDR3 is TGTGCCAGCAGCGATATCGGGACTCCCTCCTACGAGCAGTACTTC.

This sequence joins TRBV5-6 and TRBJ1-2; the D is unclear. Germline V CDR1 and CDR2: SGHDT, YYEEEE. This CDR3 has 15 amino acids. V was shortened by 4 bases and J by 2 bases, with 15 bases between the two germline ends. The CDR3 sequence: CASSPWVTGNYGYTF. CDR3 in DNA: TGTGCCAGCAGCCCCTGGGTGACCGGCAACTATGGCTACACCTTC.

This clonotype occurred many times. The rearrangement uses TRBV7-9 and TRBJ2-1, with D perhaps TRBD2 (6 bases). With 2 bases removed from V and 4 bases from J, the gap between germline ends came to 9 bases. CDR1 is SEHNR, CDR2 FQNEAQ, per germline (reference sequence). This CDR3 spans 14 amino acids. The CDR3 region has the DNA TGTGCCAGCAGCTTATCAAGCGGGTACAATGAGCAGTTCTTC. Translated, it gives CASSLSSGYNEQFF.

This clonotype was picked up a small number of times. The V gene is TRBV28, the J gene TRBJ2-7; the D gene is possibly TRBD1 (6 bases). CDR3 size: 14 residues. Trimming shortened V by 6 bases and J by 4 bases, and 16 bases separated the two germline ends. Germline loops: CDR1 MDHEN, CDR2 SYDVKM. DNA for the CDR3: TGTGCCAGCAGACAGGGACATGGCGCTTACGAGCAGTACTTC. It translates to CASRQGHGAYEQYF.

The V call is TRBV29-1, the J call TRBJ2-5, with 7 bases lining up with TRBD1. The CDR3 sequence is 13 residues long. V gave up 1 base and J gave up 4 bases; unmatched junction bases: 3. Germline-derived CDR1 and CDR2 are SQVTM and ANQGSEA. CDR3 amino acids: CSVEGDRAETQYF. The CDR3 region has the DNA TGCAGCGTTGAAGGAGACAGGGCAGAGACCCAGTACTTC.

The chain is built from TRBV20-1 and TRBJ2-1, with D possibly being TRBD1 (7 bases). This CDR3 is built from 14 residues. Germline V lookup: CDR1 DFQATT, CDR2 SNEGSKA (reference sequence). V dropped 6 bases and J dropped 5 bases, with 17 bases sitting between them. This CDR3 is CSAPQGGLDNEQFF. In nucleotides, the CDR3 is TGCAGTGCGCCGCAGGGGGGCCTGGACAATGAGCAGTTCTTC.

This chain links TRBV3-1 with TRBJ1-1; TRBD1 might be the D (5 bases). The CDR3 has 12 amino acids. CDR1 and CDR2 (germline): LGHDT, YNNKEL (reference sequence). Trimming cost V 5 bases and J 5 bases, with 9 bases left between them. CDR3 in DNA: TGTGCCAGCAGCTCTCGACAGACTGAAGCTTTCTTT. Residues: CASSSRQTEAFF.

This chain uses TRBV2 with TRBJ2-3, with D perhaps matching TRBD1 or TRBD2 (5 bases each). CDR3 length equals 13 residues. CDR1 and CDR2 from the germline V gene are SNHLY and FYNNEI. V was clipped by 7 bases and J by 2 bases, with 10 bases between them. The CDR3 region is CASTRDHTDTQYF. CDR3 coding DNA: TGTGCCAGCACCCGGGACCACACAGATACGCAGTATTTT.

The chain carries TRBV20-1 and TRBJ2-1; 7 positions match TRBD2. Germline CDR1 DFQATT, CDR2 SNEGSKA (reference sequence). The CDR3 runs 14 residues. Losses at the gene ends were 5 bases for V and 7 bases for J; bases not matched to a gene: 11. The CDR3 bases are TGCAGTGCTCCCGAGGTAGCGGGTTATAATGAGCAGTTCTTC. It translates to CSAPEVAGYNEQFF.

This clonotype was seen a handful of times. A read error may account for a junction end that differs from germline. The chain employs TRBV18 and TRBJ2-1; TRBD1 aligns across 7 bases. The J call is doubtful: the DNA matches TRBJ2-5 better. Germline values: CDR1 KGHSH, CDR2 LQKENI. The CDR3 is 12 residues long. This CDR3 is CDSSPQGETQYF. The CDR3 DNA reads as TGTGACAGCTCACCACAGGGGGAGACCCAGTACTTC.

V and J are TRBV20-1 and TRBJ2-5; TRBD2 agrees at 7 bases. With V trimmed by 0 bases and J by 1 base, 5 bases remained unmatched. The CDR3 runs to 15 residues. The germline V gene has CDR1 DFQATT and CDR2 SNEGSKA (reference sequence). The CDR3, as DNA: TGCAGTGCTAGAGATGCACTAGCGAGCCAAGAGACCCAGTACTTC. Translating gives CSARDALASQETQYF.

CDR3 amino acids: CASSEVGQGQVNTEAFF. DNA of the CDR3: TGTGCCAGCAGTGAGGTAGGACAGGGTCAGGTGAACACTGAAGCTTTCTTT. The chain is built from TRBV25-1 and TRBJ1-1; 8 bases are a match to TRBD1. Germline assignment: CDR1 MGHDK and CDR2 SYGVNS. The length of the CDR3 is 17 residues. The J segment lost 0 bases and the V segment lost 3 bases, leaving 9 bases of the junction unmatched.

The rearrangement joins TRBV7-9 to TRBJ2-2, with 9 nucleotides matching TRBD1. The CDR3 length is 16 residues. After removal of 4 bases from V and 5 bases from J, the junction contained 8 bases not matched to a gene. The V gene's germline CDR1 is SEHNR and CDR2 FQNEAQ (reference sequence). DNA for the CDR3: TGTGCCAGCAGCTCCCGGGACAGGGATGAAACCGGGGAGCTGTTTTTT. This encodes CASSSRDRDETGELFF.

The J gene is TRBJ2-1, the V gene TRBV11-1; a weak D match, TRBD2 (6 bases). The CDR3 loop spans 18 amino acids. Germline V gene lookup returns CDR1 SGHAT and CDR2 FQDESV (reference sequence). Trimming stripped 5 bases from V and 6 bases from J, with 26 bases between. In DNA, the CDR3 is TGTGCCAGCAGCCAAAGTAGTAGTCCAGGGTGGAGGGGCAATGAGCAGTTCTTC. Residues: CASSQSSSPGWRGNEQFF. The full variable domain, rest sourced from reference TRBV11-1 and TRBJ2-1, is EAEVAQSPRYKITEKSQAVAFWCDPISGHATLYWYRQILGQGPELLVQFQDESVVDDSQLPKDRFSAERLKGVDSTLKIQPAELGDSAMYLCASSQSSSPGWRGNEQFFGPGTRLTVL.

This clonotype came up a few times. The junction and the germline gene differ at one end; a read error may be behind it. The chain is built from TRBV14 and TRBJ2-1; D gene ambiguous. Germline V CDR1 and CDR2: SGHDN, FVKESK. CDR3 length: 16 amino acids. This CDR3 reads CASSQDEVLSYTEQFF. DNA of the CDR3: TGTGCCAGCAGCCAAGATGAGGTATTGTCCTACACTGAGCAGTTCTTC. Variable domain in full (rest from reference TRBV14 and TRBJ2-1): EAGVTQFPSHSVIEKGQTVTLRCDPISGHDNLYWYRRVMGKEIKFLLHFVKESKQDESGMPNNRFLAERTGGTYSTLKVQPAELEDSGVYFCASSQDEVLSYTEQFFGPGTRLTVL.